A single sample is the source of the 2 T cell receptor beta chains below, sequenced in a study of healthy donors' naive CD4 and CD8 T cells. TCR libraries were built from about 520 ng of total RNA by linear amplification. TCRdb re-analysed the reads in MiXCR, keeping a single row per CDR3 protein. The table records around 180,000 distinct CDR3 sequences, about 70% of them present only once. Input material: naive CD4+ and CD8+ T cells sorted from blood, pooled from several donors. Every receptor here comes from a pool of human donors in good health; the sample pools cells from several healthy donors.

This clonotype was seen only once. The genes are TRBV29-1 and TRBJ1-6; 11 bases align to TRBD1. V shed 4 bases and J 8 bases; nucleotides not matched to a gene: 4. Germline CDR1 is SQVTM and CDR2 is ANQGSEA. The CDR3 sequence is 14 residues long. CDR3 nucleotides: TGCAGCGTTGGGACAGGGGGCCGTGATTCACCCCTCCACTTT. It translates to CSVGTGGRDSPLHF.

The chain carries TRBV5-4 and TRBJ2-3, with unresolved D. Germline V gene lookup returns CDR1 SGHNT and CDR2 YYREEE (reference sequence). The CDR3 contains 15 residues. V was shortened by 4 bases and J by 1 base, with 13 bases between the two germline ends. The CDR3 protein is CASSGESQGTDTQYF. The CDR3 DNA sequence: TGTGCCAGCAGCGGCGAATCTCAGGGCACAGATACGCAGTATTTT.